This paragraph reports one TCR beta chain. Its specificity is not known. Researchers ran the PCR with 60 Vbeta and 13 Jbeta primers. Produced via immunoSEQ multiplex PCR; TCRdb's table is partial and in-frame only. The sample contains 150,000 to 200,000 clones, 79% of which appear only once. Whereas donors were nominally healthy upon sampling, unrecorded immune exposures were probable. This entry belongs to a study of cytomegalovirus exposure and HLA in healthy donors. Study-level background: An analysis done earlier identified 95 million to 140 million unique TCR beta sequences from about 179 million T cells.

CDR1 is MNHEY and CDR2 is SVGAGI in the germline V gene. The CDR3 consists of 13 residues. Trimming cost V 6 bases and J 1 base, with 9 bases left between them. Findings and caveats of the study: Whilst most TCR sequences proved rare, a subset of public TCRs occurred across many donors. Differences between HLA loci emerged in a later analysis of TCR association rates, with DRB1 most and HLA-C fewest.

This TCR was recovered from a man between 35 and 55 years old in good health and CMV-seronegative. Sequenced sample: PBMCs. This chain uses TRBV6-5 with TRBJ1-1; D is possibly TRBD1 (5 bases). CDR3 amino acids: CASRLGQNTEAFF. CDR3 nucleotides: TGTGCCAGCAGGTTAGGACAGAACACTGAAGCTTTCTTT.